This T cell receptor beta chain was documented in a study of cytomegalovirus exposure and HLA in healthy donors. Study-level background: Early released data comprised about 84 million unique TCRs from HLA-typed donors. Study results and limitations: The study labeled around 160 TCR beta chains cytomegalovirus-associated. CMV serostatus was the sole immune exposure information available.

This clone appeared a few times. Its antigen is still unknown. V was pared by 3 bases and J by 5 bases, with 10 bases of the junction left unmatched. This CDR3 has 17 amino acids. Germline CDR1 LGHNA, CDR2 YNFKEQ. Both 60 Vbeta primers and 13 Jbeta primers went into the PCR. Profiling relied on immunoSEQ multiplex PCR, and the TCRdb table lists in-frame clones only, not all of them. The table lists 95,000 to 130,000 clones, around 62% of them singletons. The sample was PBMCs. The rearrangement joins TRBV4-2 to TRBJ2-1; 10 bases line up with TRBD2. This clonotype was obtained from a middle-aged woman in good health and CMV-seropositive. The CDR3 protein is CASSHIPTGTSDNEQFF. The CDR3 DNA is TGTGCCAGCAGCCACATCCCTACCGGGACTAGCGACAATGAGCAGTTCTTC.